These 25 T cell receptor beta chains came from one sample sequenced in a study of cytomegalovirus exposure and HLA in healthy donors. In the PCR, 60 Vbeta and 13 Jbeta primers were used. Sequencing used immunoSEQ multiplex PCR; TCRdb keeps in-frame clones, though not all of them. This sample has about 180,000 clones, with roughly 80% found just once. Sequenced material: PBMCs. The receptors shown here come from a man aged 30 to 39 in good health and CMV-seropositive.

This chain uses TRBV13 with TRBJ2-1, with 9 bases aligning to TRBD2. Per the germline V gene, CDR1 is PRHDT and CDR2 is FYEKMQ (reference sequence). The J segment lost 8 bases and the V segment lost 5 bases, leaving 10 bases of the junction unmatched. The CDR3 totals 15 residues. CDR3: CASSPGASGVDEQFF. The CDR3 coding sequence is TGTGCCAGCAGCCCCGGGGCTAGCGGGGTCGATGAGCAGTTCTTC. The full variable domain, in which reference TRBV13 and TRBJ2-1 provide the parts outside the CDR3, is AAGVIQSPRHLIKEKRETATLKCYPIPRHDTVYWYQQGPGQDPQFLISFYEKMQSDKGSIPDRFSAQQFSDYHSELNMSSLELGDSALYFCASSPGASGVDEQFFGPGTRLTVL.

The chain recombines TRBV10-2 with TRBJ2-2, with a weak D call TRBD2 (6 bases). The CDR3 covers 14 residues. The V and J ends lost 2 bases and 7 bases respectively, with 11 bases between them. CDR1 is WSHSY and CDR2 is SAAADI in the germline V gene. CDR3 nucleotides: TGCGCCAGCAGTGAGGCGGGGCGGAGCGGGGAGCTGTTTTTT. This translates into CASSEAGRSGELFF.

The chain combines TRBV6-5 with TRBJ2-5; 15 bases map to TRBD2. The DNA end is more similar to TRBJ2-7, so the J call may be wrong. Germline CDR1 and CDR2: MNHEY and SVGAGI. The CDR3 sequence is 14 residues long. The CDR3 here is CASSGLAGGDEQYF. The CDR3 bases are TGTGCCAGCAGTGGACTAGCGGGAGGGGACGAGCAGTACTTC.

The CDR3 DNA follows: TGTGCCAGTAGTATAGCTGGGAGCGAGCAGTACTTC. It specifies CASSIAGSEQYF. The chain carries TRBV19 and TRBJ2-7; maybe TRBD2 (5 bases). Germline lookup yields CDR1 LNHDA and CDR2 SQIVND (reference sequence). V lost 1 base and J 6 bases, leaving 7 bases between the germline ends. The length of the CDR3 is 12 residues.

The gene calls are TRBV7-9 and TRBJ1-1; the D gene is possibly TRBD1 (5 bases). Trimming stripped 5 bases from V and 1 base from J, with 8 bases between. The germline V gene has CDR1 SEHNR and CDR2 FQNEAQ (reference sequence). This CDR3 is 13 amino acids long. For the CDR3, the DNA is TGTGCCAGCAGCCCCGGGGGGAACACTGAAGCTTTCTTT. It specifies CASSPGGNTEAFF.

CDR3 amino acids: CASSDLTESTDTQYF. CDR3 nucleotide sequence: TGTGCCAGCAGTGATTTGACGGAGAGCACAGATACGCAGTATTTT. V usage is TRBV6-1 and J usage is TRBJ2-3; no firm D call. The CDR3 contains 15 residues. The ends were cut back, 3 bases at V and 0 bases at J, with 10 bases in the middle. CDR1 and CDR2 from the germline V gene are MNHNS and SASEGT.

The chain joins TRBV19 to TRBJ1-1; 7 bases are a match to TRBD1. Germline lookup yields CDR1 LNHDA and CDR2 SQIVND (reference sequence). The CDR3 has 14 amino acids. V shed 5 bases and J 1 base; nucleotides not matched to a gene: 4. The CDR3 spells CASSPHRGNTEAFF. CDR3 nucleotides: TGTGCCAGTAGTCCCCACAGGGGGAACACTGAAGCTTTCTTT. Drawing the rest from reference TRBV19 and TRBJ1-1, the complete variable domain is DGGITQSPKYLFRKEGQNVTLSCEQNLNHDAMYWYRQDPGQGLRLIYYSQIVNDFQKGDIAEGYSVSREKKESFPLTVTSAQKNPTAFYLCASSPHRGNTEAFFGQGTRLTVV.

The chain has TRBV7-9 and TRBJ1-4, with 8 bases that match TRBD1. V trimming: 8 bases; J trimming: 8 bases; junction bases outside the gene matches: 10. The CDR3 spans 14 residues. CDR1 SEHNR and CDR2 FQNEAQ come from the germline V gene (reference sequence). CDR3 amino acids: CASGPGQEGEKLFF. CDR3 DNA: TGTGCCAGCGGCCCGGGACAGGAGGGGGAAAAACTGTTTTTT.

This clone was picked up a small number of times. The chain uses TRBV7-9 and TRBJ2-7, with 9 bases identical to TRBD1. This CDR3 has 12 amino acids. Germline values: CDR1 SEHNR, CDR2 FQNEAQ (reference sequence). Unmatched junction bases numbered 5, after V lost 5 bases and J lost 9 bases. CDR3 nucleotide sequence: TGTGCCAGCAGCGAGGGACAGGGTGGGCAGTACTTC. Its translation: CASSEGQGGQYF.

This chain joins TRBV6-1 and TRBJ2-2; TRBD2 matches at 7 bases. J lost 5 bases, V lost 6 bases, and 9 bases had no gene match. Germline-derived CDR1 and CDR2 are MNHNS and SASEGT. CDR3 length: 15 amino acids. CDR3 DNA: TGTGCCAGCAGCCCAACTAGCGTTTTAACCGGGGAGCTGTTTTTT. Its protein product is CASSPTSVLTGELFF.

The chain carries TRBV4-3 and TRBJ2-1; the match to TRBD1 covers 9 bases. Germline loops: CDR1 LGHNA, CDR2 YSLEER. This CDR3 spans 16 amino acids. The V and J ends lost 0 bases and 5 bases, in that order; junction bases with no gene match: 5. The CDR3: CASSQDGTGWDNEQFF. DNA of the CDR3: TGCGCCAGCAGCCAAGATGGGACAGGGTGGGACAATGAGCAGTTCTTC.

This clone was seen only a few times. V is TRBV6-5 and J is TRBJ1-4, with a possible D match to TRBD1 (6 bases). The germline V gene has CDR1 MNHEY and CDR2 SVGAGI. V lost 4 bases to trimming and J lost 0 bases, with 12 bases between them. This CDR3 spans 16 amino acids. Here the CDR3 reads CASSSRGGPTNEKLFF. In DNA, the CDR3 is TGTGCCAGCAGTTCTCGAGGGGGTCCAACTAATGAAAAACTGTTTTTT.

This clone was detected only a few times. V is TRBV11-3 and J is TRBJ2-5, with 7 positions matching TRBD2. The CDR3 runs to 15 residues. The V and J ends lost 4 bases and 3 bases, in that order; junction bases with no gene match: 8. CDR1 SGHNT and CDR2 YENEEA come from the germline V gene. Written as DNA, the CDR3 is TGTGCCAGCAGCTCTGCACCGGCGGGGGAAGAGACCCAGTACTTC. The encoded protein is CASSSAPAGEETQYF.

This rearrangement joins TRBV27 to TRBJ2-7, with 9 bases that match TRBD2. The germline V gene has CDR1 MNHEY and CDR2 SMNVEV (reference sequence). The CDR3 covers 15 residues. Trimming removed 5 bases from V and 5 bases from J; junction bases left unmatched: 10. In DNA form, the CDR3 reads TGTGCCAGCAGTCCTTTCTTTAGCGGGAGTGACGAGCAGTACTTC. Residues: CASSPFFSGSDEQYF.

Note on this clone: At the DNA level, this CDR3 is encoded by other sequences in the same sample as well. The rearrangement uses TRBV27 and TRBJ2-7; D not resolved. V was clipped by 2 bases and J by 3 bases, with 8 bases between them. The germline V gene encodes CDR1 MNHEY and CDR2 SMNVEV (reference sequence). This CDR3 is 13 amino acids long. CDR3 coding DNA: TGTGCCAGCAGTTTAGGGCAGAGCTACGAGCAGTACTTC. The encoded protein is CASSLGQSYEQYF.

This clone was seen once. Here the CDR3 reads CASSVWSGGNQETQYF. CDR3 bases: TGTGCCAGCAGCGTGTGGAGCGGGGGGAACCAAGAGACCCAGTACTTC. The V gene is TRBV9, the J gene TRBJ2-5, with 9 nucleotides matching TRBD2. After removal of 2 bases from V and 0 bases from J, the junction contained 5 bases not matched to a gene. This CDR3 region has 16 residues. CDR1 and CDR2 (germline): SGDLS, YYNGEE.

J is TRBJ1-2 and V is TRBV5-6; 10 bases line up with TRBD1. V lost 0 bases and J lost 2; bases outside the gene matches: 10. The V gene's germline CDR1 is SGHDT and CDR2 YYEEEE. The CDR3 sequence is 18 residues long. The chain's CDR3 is CASSLAVGQGVPNYGYTF. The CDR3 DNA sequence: TGTGCCAGCAGCTTGGCCGTAGGACAGGGGGTCCCAAACTATGGCTACACCTTC.

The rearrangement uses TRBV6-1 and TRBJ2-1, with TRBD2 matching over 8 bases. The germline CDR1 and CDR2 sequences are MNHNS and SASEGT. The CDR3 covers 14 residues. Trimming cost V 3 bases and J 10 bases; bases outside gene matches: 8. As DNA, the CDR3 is TGTGCCAGCAGTGATGCGGGAGGAATTCAAGAGCAGTTCTTC. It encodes CASSDAGGIQEQFF.

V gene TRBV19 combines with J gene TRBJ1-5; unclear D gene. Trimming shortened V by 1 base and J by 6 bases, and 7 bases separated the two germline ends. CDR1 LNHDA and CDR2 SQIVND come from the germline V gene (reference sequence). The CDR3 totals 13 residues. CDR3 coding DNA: TGTGCCAGTAGTATAGTTACTCGTCAGCCCCAGCATTTT. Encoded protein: CASSIVTRQPQHF.

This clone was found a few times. CDR3 in amino acids: CASSEAQPASGYEQYF. The CDR3 DNA is TGTGCCAGCAGTGAGGCCCAGCCGGCGTCGGGCTACGAGCAGTACTTC. V and J are TRBV6-1 and TRBJ2-7; D is undetermined. With 3 bases removed from V and 3 bases from J, the gap between germline ends came to 18 bases. The germline CDR1 and CDR2 sequences are MNHNS and SASEGT. This CDR3 has 16 amino acids.

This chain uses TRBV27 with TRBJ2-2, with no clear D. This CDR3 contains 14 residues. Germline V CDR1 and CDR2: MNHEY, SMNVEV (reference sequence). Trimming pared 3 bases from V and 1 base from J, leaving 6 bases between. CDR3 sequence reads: CASSFGRNTGELFF. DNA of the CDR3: TGTGCCAGCAGTTTTGGTAGGAACACCGGGGAGCTGTTTTTT.

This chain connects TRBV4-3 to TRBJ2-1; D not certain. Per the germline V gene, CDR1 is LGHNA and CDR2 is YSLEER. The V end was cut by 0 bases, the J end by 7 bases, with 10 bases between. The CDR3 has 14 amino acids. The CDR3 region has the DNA TGCGCCAGCAGCCAAGATCGGTCGAGGAATGAGCAGTTCTTC. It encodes CASSQDRSRNEQFF.

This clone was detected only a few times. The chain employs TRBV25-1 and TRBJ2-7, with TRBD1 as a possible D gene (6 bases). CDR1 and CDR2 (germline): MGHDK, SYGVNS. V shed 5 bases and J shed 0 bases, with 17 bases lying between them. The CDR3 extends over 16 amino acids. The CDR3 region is CASSNSRDIASYEQYF. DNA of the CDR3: TGTGCCAGCAGTAACTCTCGGGACATAGCCTCCTACGAGCAGTACTTC.

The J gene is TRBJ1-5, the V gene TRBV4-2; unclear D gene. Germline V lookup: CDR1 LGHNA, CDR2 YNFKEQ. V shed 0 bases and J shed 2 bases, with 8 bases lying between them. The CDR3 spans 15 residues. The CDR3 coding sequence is TGTGCCAGCAGCCAAGACGTCCGGGGCAATCAGCCCCAGCATTTT. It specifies CASSQDVRGNQPQHF.

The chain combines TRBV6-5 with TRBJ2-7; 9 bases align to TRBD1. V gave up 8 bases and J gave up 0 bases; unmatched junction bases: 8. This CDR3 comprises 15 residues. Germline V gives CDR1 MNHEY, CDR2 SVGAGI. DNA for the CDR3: TGTGCCAGCCGGGGGACAGGGAGGGCCTCCTACGAGCAGTACTTC. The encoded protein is CASRGTGRASYEQYF.